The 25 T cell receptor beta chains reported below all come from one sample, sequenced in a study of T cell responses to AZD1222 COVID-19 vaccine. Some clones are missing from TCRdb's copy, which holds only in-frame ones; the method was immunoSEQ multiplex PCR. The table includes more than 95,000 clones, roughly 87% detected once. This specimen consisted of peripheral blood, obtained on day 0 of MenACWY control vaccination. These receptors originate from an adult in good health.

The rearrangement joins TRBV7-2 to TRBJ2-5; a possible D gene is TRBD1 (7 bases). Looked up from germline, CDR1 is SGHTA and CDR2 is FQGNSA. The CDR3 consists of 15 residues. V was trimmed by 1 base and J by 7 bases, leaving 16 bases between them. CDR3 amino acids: CASSLEVRGVGTQYF. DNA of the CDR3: TGTGCCAGCAGCTTAGAGGTCAGGGGGGTCGGGACCCAGTACTTC. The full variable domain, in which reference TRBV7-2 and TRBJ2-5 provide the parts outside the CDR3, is GAGVSQSPSNKVTEKGKDVELRCDPISGHTALYWYRQSLGQGLEFLIYFQGNSAPDKSGLPSDRFSAERTGGSVSTLTIQRTQQEDSAVYLCASSLEVRGVGTQYFGPGTRLLVL.

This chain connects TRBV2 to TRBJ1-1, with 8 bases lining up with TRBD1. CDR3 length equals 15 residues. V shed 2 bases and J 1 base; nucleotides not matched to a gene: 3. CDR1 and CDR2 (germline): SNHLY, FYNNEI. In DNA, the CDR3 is TGTGCCAGCAGTGAAACGGACAGGGAGAACACTGAAGCTTTCTTT. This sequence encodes CASSETDRENTEAFF.

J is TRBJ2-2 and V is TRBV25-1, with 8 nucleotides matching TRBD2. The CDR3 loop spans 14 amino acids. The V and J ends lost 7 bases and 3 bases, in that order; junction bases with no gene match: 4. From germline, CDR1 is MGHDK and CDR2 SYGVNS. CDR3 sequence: CASNSGDYTGELFF. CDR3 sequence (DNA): TGTGCCAGCAATAGCGGGGATTACACCGGGGAGCTGTTTTTT. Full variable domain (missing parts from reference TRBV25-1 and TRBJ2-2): EADIYQTPRYLVIGTGKKITLECSQTMGHDKMYWYQQDPGMELHLIHYSYGVNSTEKGDLSSESTVSRIRTEHFPLTLESARPSHTSQYLCASNSGDYTGELFFGEGSRLTVL.

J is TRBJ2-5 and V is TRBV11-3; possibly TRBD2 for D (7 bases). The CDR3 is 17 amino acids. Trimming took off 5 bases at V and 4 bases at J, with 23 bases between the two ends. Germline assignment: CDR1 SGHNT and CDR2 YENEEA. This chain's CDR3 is CASSPRRGAGLLETQYF. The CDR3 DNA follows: TGTGCCAGCAGCCCTCGTCGGGGGGCTGGGTTGTTAGAGACCCAGTACTTC.

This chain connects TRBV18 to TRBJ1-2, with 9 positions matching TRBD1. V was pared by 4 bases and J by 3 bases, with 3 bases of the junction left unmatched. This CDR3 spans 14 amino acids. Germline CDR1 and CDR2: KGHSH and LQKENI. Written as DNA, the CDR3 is TGTGCCAGCTCACTACAGGGGGCGGACTATGGCTACACCTTC. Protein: CASSLQGADYGYTF.

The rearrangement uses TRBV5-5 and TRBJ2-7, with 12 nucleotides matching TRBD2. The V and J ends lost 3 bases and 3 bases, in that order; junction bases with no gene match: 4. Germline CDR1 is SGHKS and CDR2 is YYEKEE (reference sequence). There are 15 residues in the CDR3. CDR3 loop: CASSSGLAGNYEQYF. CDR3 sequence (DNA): TGTGCCAGCAGCTCCGGACTAGCGGGAAACTACGAGCAGTACTTC.

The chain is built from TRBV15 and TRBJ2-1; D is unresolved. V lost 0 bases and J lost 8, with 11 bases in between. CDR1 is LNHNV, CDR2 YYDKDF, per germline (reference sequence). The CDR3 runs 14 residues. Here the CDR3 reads CATSREPASDEQFF. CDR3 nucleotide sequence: TGTGCCACCAGCAGAGAGCCGGCCAGCGATGAGCAGTTCTTC.

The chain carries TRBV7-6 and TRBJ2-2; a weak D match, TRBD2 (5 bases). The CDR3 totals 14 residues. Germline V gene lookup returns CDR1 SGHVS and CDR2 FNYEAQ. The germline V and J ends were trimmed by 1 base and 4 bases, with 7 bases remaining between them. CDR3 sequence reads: CASSLVGSTGELFF. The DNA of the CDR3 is TGTGCCAGCAGCTTAGTGGGGAGCACCGGGGAGCTGTTTTTT.

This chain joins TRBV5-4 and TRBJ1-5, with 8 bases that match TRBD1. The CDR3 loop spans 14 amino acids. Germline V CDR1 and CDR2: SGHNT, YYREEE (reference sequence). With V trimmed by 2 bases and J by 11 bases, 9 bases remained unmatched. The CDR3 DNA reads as TGTGCCAGCAGCTTAGACAGGGGTTTCGGGGCCCAGCATTTT. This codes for CASSLDRGFGAQHF.

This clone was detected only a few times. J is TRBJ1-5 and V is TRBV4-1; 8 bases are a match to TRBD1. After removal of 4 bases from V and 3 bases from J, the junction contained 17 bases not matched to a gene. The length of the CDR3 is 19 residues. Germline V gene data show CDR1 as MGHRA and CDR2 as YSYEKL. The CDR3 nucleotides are TGCGCCAGCAGCCCCTTAGTGTCCCACACAGGGGGATACAATCAGCCCCAGCATTTT. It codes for CASSPLVSHTGGYNQPQHF.

In DNA form, the CDR3 reads TGTGCCACCAGTGATTCGGACAGGGGAGGCAATCAGCCCCAGCATTTT. Encoded protein: CATSDSDRGGNQPQHF. V is TRBV24-1 and J is TRBJ1-5; 9 bases align to TRBD1. V lost 2 bases, J lost 2 bases, and 3 bases stayed unmatched. This CDR3 is built from 16 residues. CDR1 and CDR2 (germline): KGHDR, SFDVKD.

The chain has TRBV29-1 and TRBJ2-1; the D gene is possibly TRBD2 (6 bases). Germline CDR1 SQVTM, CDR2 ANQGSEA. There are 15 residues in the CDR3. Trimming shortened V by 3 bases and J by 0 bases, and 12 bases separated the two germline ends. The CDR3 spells CSVDPAGPSYNEQFF. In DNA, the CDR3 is TGCAGCGTTGATCCTGCGGGGCCCTCCTACAATGAGCAGTTCTTC.

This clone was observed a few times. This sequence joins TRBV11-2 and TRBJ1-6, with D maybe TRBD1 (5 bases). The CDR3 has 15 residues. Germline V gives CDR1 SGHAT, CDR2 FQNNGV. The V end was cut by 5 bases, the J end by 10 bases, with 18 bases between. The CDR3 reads CASSQRAGWESPLHF. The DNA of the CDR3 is TGTGCCAGCAGCCAGAGGGCAGGGTGGGAGTCACCCCTCCACTTT.

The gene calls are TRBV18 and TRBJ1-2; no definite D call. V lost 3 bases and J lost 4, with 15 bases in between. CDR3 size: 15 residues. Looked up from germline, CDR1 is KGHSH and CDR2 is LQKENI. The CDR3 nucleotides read TGTGCCAGCTCACCGGAGGGTTCTGCGCTCTATGGCTACACCTTC. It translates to CASSPEGSALYGYTF.

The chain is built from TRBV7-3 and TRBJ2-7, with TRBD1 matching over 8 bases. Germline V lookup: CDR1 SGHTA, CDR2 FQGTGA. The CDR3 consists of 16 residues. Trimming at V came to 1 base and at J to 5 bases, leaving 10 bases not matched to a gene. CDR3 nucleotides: TGTGCCAGCAGCTTAAAGGGCCGACAGGGGATCGACGAGCAGTACTTC. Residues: CASSLKGRQGIDEQYF.

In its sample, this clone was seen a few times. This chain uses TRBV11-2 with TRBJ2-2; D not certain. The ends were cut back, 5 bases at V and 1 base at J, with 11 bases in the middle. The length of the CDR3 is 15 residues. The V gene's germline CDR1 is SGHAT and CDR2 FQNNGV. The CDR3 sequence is CASSPMAKNTGELFF. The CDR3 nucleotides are TGTGCCAGCAGCCCCATGGCCAAGAACACCGGGGAGCTGTTTTTT.

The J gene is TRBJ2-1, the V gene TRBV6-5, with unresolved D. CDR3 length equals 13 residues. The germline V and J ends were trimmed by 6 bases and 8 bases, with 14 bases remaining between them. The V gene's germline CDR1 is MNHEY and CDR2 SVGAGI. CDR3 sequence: CASSPTQSYEQFF. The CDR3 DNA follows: TGTGCCAGCAGCCCGACCCAGAGCTATGAGCAGTTCTTC.

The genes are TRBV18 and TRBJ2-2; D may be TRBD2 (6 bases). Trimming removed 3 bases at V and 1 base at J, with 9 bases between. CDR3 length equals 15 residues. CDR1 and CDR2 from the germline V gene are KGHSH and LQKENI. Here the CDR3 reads CASSPPSVNTGELFF. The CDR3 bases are TGTGCCAGCTCACCCCCTAGCGTGAACACCGGGGAGCTGTTTTTT.

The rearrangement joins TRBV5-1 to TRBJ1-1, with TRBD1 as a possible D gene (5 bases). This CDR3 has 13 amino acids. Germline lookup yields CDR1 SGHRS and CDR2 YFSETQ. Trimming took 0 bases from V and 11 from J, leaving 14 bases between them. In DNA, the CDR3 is TGCGCCAGCAGCTTGGATTCAGGGATGAGTGCTTTCTTT. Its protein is CASSLDSGMSAFF.

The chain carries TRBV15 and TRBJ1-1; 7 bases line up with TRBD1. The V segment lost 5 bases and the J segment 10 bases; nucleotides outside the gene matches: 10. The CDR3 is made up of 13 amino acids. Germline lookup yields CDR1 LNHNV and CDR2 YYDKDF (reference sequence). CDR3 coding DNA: TGTGCCACCAGCGTAAGACAGGGATTTGGAGCTTTCTTT. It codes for CATSVRQGFGAFF.

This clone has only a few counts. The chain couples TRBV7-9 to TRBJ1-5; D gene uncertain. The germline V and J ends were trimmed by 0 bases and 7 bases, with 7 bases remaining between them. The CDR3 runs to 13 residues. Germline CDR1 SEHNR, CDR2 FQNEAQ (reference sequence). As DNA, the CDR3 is TGTGCCAGCAGCTTAGCGCTCCAGCAGCCCCAGCATTTT. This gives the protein CASSLALQQPQHF.

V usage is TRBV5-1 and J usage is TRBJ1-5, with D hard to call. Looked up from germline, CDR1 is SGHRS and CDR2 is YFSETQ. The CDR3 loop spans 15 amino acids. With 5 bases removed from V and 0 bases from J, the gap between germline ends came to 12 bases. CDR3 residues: CASRVEPNSNQPQHF. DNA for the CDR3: TGCGCCAGCAGAGTCGAACCTAATAGCAATCAGCCCCAGCATTTT.

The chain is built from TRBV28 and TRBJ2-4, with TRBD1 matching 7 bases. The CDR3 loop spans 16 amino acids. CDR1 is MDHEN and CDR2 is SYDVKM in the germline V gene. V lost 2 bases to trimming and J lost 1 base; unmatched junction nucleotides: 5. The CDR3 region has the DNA TGTGCCAGCAGTTTAAGGTCGGACAGGGCCAAAAACATTCAGTACTTC. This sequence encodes CASSLRSDRAKNIQYF.

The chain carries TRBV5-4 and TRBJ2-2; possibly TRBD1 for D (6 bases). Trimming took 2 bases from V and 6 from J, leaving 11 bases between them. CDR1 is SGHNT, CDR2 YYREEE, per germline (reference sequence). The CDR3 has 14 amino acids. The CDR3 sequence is CASSFHGGPGELFF. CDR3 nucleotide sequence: TGTGCCAGCAGCTTTCATGGGGGCCCCGGGGAGCTGTTTTTT.

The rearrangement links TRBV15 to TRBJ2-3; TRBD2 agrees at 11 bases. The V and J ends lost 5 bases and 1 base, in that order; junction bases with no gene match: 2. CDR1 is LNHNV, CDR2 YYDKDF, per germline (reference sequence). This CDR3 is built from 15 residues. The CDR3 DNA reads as TGTGCCACCAGCTGGGGACTAGCGGGCACAGATACGCAGTATTTT. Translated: CATSWGLAGTDTQYF.